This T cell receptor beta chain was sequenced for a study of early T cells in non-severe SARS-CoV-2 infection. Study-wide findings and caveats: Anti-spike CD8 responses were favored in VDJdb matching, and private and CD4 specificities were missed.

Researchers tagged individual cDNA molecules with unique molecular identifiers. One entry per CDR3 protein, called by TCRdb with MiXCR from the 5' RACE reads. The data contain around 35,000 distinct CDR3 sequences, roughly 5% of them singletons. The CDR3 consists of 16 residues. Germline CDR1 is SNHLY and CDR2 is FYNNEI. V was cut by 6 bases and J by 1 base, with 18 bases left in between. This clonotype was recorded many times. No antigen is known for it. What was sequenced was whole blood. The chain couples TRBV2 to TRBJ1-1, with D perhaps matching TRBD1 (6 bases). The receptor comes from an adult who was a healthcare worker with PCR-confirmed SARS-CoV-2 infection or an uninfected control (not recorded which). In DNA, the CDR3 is TGTGCCAGCAGGCCACTCCCATGGACAGAGAACACTGAAGCTTTCTTT. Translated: CASRPLPWTENTEAFF. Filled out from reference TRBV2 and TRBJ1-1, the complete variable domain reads EPEVTQTPSHQVTQMGQEVILRCVPISNHLYFYWYRQILGQKVEFLVSFYNNEISEKSEIFDDQFSVERPDGSNFTLKIRSTKLEDSAMYFCASRPLPWTENTEAFFGQGTRLTVV.